This TCR beta chain was obtained from a study of radiotherapy plus CTLA-4 blockade in lung cancer. Study overall: Around 18% of enrolled patients responded objectively, and more than 25% had disease control. Findings and limits, study-wide: Peripheral blood showed expansion of tumor-derived TCR clones after radiotherapy and ipilimumab. Interferon-beta, together with early blood T cell clone dynamics, reportedly best predicted response.

The repertoire was sequenced with immunoSEQ multiplex PCR; TCRdb's copy has only in-frame clones and lacks some. This table holds some 110,000 clones, roughly 86% found once. As concerns this clone: Its antigen is as yet unknown.

Participants had chemo-refractory metastatic non-small-cell lung cancer and were treated with focal radiation plus ipilimumab CTLA-4 blockade. CDR1 is MDHEN and CDR2 is SYDVKM in the germline V gene. The CDR3 has 15 residues. The V gene end was trimmed by 7 bases and the J gene end by 5 bases; junction bases not matched to a gene: 11. The rearrangement uses TRBV28 and TRBJ2-7; 10 bases are a match to TRBD1. This TCR derives from a human donor with non-small cell lung cancer that progressed on radiotherapy plus ipilimumab. Some clones in this sample may be carry-over from other donors' samples. The source was peripheral blood, collected from a patient treated with radiotherapy plus ipilimumab. This CDR3 reads CASIPWGQGSNEQYF. The CDR3 DNA follows: TGTGCCAGCATCCCATGGGGACAGGGGAGCAACGAGCAGTACTTC.